Listed below are T cell receptor beta chains from one sample, sequenced in a study of blood T cell repertoires in COVID-19. Sequenced by immunoSEQ multiplex PCR; TCRdb stores in-frame clones only, minus some. Of 250,000 to 350,000 clones listed, 70% to 90% are singletons. Sequenced: PBMCs or T cells enriched from blood (not recorded which). These receptors were taken from a young woman who had recovered from COVID-19. Both conserved end residues are part of each CDR3. D genes are given only for firm matches. Not all rows give a size; the values are once, few, many and, for expanded clones, a class.

V gene	D gene	J gene	clone size	CDR3 DNA	CDR3 protein
TRBV7-9	.	TRBJ2-7	.	TGTGCCAGCAGCTCCGTTGGTAGCTACGAGCAGTACTTC	CASSSVGSYEQYF
TRBV28	TRBD1	TRBJ1-1	.	TGTGCCAGCAGACCCAATCGGGACAGGGAGAACACTGAAGCTTTCTTT	CASRPNRDRENTEAFF
TRBV6-2/TRBV6-3	TRBD1	TRBJ1-2	.	TGTGCCAGCAGTTACGAGGGACAGTCAATCTATGGCTACACCTTC	CASSYEGQSIYGYTF
TRBV5-1	TRBD2	TRBJ2-7	.	TGCGCCAGCAGCTTCAGCGGGAGCGACTACGAGCAGTACTTC	CASSFSGSDYEQYF
TRBV14	.	TRBJ1-4	.	TGTGCCAGCAGCCAAGGTCAGGGGTTACAGTATGAAAAACTGTTTTTT	CASSQGQGLQYEKLFF
TRBV4-1	.	TRBJ1-5	.	TGCGCCAGCAGCCAAGATGGTACAGGGAATCAGCCCCAGCATTTT	CASSQDGTGNQPQHF
TRBV28	.	TRBJ2-7	.	TGTGCCAGCAGCGCTCTTCTGACCCTCGGGTACGAGCAGTACTTC	CASSALLTLGYEQYF
TRBV7-9	TRBD1	TRBJ1-2	.	TGTGCCAGCAGCATCGGGACAGGTCGTTCTAACTATGGCTACACCTTC	CASSIGTGRSNYGYTF
TRBV6-5	.	TRBJ2-7	.	TGTGCCAGCAGTCCGTCCTCCTACGAGCAGTACTTC	CASSPSSYEQYF
TRBV3-1/TRBV3-2	.	TRBJ1-3	few	TGTGCCAGCAGCCAAGAGGAGATCTCTGGAAACACCATATATTTT	CASSQEEISGNTIYF
TRBV19	.	TRBJ2-1	.	TGTGCCAGTAGTATGGGGGGAAATGAGCAGTTCTTC	CASSMGGNEQFF
TRBV11-2	.	TRBJ1-2	.	TGTGCCAGCAGCTTATTAGTGAGGCCTTATGGCTACACCTTC	CASSLLVRPYGYTF
TRBV11-2	TRBD1	TRBJ1-2	few	TGTGCCAGCAGCTTAGATCCCGGGACAGGTGGCTACACCTTC	CASSLDPGTGGYTF
TRBV29-1	TRBD2	TRBJ2-1	.	TGCAGCGCCACTCAGCGGGACCCCTCCTACAATGAGCAGTTCTTC	CSATQRDPSYNEQFF
TRBV6-2/TRBV6-3	.	TRBJ2-7	few	TGTGCCAGCAGCAAAGGAATATCCAGGGGTTACGAGCAGTACTTC	CASSKGISRGYEQYF
TRBV27	TRBD1	TRBJ1-3	.	TGTGCCCGACCAAAACGGACAGGGAGGCCTGGAAACACCATATATTTT	CARPKRTGRPGNTIYF
TRBV9	TRBD1	TRBJ1-2	.	TGTGCCAGCAGCGTAGAGCTACAGGGGTATGGTGGCTACACCTTC	CASSVELQGYGGYTF
TRBV19	.	TRBJ1-1	.	TGTGCCAGTAGTATATTCCCTGGGACACTGAACACTGAAGCTTTCTTT	CASSIFPGTLNTEAFF
TRBV4-2	.	TRBJ1-6	.	TGTGCCAGCAGCCAAGTGGGCCAGTTTAATTCACCCCTCCACTTT	CASSQVGQFNSPLHF
TRBV19	.	TRBJ1-2	.	TGTGCCAGTAACGAGGGCGGCAGAGATGGCTACACCTTC	CASNEGGRDGYTF
TRBV28	.	TRBJ2-3	.	TGTGCCAGCAGTCCCTTAGGGTCAGGGAGCACAGATACGCAGTATTTT	CASSPLGSGSTDTQYF
TRBV6-5	.	TRBJ2-3	.	TGTGCCAGCTGGTCAGGTGCTAGCACAGATACGCAGTATTTT	CASWSGASTDTQYF
TRBV5-6	TRBD1	TRBJ1-2	.	TGTGCCAGCAGCTTGGGGACAGGGGTAGGCTATGGCTACACCTTC	CASSLGTGVGYGYTF
TRBV4-2	.	TRBJ2-1	.	TGTGCCAGCAGCCAAGTTGTCCGGGGTAGCTCCTACAATGAGCAGTTCTTC	CASSQVVRGSSYNEQFF
TRBV29-1	.	TRBJ1-1	.	TGCAGCGTTGAAGATCTCCGAGGAGGCACTGAAGCTTTCTTT	CSVEDLRGGTEAFF
TRBV18	.	TRBJ1-3	.	TGTGCCAGCTCACCACCGGGCAGGGGTGATGGAAACACCATATATTTT	CASSPPGRGDGNTIYF
TRBV4-1	.	TRBJ2-3	once	TGCGCCAGCAGCCAAGCGAGCCCTAGCACAGATACGCAGTATTTT	CASSQASPSTDTQYF
TRBV5-6	.	TRBJ1-6	.	TGTGCCAGCAGCTACGGGACACCGAATTCACCCCTCCACTTT	CASSYGTPNSPLHF